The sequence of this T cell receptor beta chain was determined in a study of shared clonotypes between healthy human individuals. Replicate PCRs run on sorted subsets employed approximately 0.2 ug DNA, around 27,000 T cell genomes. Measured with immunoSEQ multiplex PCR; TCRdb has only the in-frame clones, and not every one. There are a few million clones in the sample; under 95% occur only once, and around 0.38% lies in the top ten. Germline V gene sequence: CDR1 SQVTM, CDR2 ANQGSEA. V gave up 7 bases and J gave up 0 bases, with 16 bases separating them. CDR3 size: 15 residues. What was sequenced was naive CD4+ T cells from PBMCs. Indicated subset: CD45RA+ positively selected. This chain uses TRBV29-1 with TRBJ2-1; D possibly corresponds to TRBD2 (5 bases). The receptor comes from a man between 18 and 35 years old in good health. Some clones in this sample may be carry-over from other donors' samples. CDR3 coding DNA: TGCAGCGCCAACCGGGGAAGGAGCTCCTACAATGAGCAGTTCTTC. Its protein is CSANRGRSSYNEQFF.